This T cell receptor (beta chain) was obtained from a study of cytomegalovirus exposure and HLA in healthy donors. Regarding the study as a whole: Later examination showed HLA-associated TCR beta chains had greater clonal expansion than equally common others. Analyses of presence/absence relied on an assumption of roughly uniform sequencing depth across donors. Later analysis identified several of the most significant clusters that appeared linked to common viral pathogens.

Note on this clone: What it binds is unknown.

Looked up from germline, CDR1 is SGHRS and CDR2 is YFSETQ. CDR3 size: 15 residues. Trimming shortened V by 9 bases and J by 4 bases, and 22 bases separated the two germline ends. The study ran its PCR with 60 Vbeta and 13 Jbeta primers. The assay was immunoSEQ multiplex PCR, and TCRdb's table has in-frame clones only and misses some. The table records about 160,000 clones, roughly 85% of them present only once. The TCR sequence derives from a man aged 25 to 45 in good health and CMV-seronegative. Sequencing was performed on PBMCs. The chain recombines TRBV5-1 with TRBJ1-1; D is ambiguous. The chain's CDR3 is CATSYQEVSGTEAFF. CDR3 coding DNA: TGCGCCACCTCCTACCAGGAGGTCTCGGGCACTGAAGCTTTCTTT.